The rows below give T cell receptor beta chains drawn from one sample of a study of blood T cell repertoires in COVID-19. Assay used: immunoSEQ multiplex PCR; TCRdb lists only in-frame clones, some missing. In the table there are approximately 140,000 clones, approximately 88% of which are singletons. The source material was peripheral blood. The receptors stem from a man in his sixties with acute or convalescent COVID-19. The CDR3 runs from the conserved cysteine through the conserved F or W. Some rows mark clone size as missing; the rest say once, few, many or name a class of expanded clone.

clone_size	v_call	j_call	cdr3_aa
-	TRBV11-2	TRBJ2-1	CASSVRTSGGTYNEQFF
-	TRBV14	TRBJ1-2	CASSQHQGDRYGYTF
-	TRBV6-5	TRBJ2-1	CASSPDRAFNNEQFF
-	TRBV5-1	TRBJ1-3	CASSPDTSGNTIYF
-	TRBV6-1	TRBJ1-4	CASREGQGASNEKLFF
-	TRBV2	TRBJ2-7	CASIRQGAGEQYF
-	TRBV12-3/TRBV12-4	TRBJ2-7	CASSIQGLGEQYF
-	TRBV5-1	TRBJ2-2	CASSSTSGSAGELFF
-	TRBV30	TRBJ1-2	CASQEGRGGYTF
once	TRBV29-1	TRBJ2-1	CSVRTGGNEQFF
-	TRBV5-1	TRBJ1-1	CASSLQGATNTEAFF
-	TRBV11-2	TRBJ1-1	CASSVDRGTEAFF
-	TRBV21-1	TRBJ2-4	CASSGTSGGPKAKNIQYF
-	TRBV13	TRBJ2-1	CASSLGQLAGVPNEQFF
-	TRBV6-1	TRBJ1-2	CASSEDGQGLDGYTF